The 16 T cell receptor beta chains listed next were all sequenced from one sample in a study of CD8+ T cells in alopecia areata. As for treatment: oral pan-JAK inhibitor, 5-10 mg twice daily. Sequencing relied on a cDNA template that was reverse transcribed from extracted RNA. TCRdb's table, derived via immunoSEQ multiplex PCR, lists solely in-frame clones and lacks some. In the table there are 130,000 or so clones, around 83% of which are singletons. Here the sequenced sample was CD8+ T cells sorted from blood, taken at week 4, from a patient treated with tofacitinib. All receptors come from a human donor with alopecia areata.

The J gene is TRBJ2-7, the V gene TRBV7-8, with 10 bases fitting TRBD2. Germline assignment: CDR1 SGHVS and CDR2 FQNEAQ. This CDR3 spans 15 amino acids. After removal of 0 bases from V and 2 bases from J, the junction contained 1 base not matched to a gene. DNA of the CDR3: TGTGCCAGCAGCTTAGCCCTAGCGGGGGCCTACGAGCAGTACTTC. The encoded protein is CASSLALAGAYEQYF.

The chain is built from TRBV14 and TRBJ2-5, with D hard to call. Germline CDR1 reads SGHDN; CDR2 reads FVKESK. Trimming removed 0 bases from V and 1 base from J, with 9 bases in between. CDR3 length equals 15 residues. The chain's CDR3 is CASSQDSAAQETQYF. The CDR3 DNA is TGTGCCAGCAGCCAAGATTCGGCAGCCCAAGAGACCCAGTACTTC.

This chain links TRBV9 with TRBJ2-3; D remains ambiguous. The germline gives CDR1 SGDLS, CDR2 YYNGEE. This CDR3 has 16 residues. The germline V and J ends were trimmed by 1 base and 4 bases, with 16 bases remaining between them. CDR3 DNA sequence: TGTGCCAGCAGCGTAAAATCCGATTGGGTTCCAGATACGCAGTATTTT. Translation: CASSVKSDWVPDTQYF.

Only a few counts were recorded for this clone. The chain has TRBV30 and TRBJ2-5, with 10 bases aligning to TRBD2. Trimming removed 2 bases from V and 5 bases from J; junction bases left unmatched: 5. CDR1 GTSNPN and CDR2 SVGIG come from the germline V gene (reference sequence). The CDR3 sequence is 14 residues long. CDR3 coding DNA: TGTGCCTGGAGTAAGCGGGGGGGCCCGGAGACCCAGTACTTC. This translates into CAWSKRGGPETQYF.

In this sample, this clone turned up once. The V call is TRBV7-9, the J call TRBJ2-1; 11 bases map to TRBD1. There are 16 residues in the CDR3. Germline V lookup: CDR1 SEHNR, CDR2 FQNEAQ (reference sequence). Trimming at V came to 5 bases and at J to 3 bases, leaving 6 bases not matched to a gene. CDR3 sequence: CASSPGGQGGYNEQFF. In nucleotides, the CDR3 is TGTGCCAGCAGCCCCGGGGGACAGGGGGGCTACAATGAGCAGTTCTTC.

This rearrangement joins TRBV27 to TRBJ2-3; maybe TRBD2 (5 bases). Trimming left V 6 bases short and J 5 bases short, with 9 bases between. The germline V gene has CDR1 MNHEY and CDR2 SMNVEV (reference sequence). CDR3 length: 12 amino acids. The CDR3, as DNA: TGTGCCAGCAGGGACGGGGTAGATACGCAGTATTTT. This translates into CASRDGVDTQYF.

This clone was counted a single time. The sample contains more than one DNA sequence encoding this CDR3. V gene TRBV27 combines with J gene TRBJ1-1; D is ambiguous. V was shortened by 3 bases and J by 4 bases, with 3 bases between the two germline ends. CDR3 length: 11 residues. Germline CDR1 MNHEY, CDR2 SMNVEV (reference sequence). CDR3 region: CASSFGTEAFF. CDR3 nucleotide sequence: TGTGCCAGCAGTTTCGGCACTGAAGCTTTCTTT.

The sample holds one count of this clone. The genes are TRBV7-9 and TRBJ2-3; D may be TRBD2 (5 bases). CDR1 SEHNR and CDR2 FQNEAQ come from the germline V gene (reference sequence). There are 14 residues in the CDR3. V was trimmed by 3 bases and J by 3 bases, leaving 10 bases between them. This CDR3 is CASSLTGRTDTQYF. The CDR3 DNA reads TGTGCCAGCAGCTTGACGGGGAGAACAGATACGCAGTATTTT.

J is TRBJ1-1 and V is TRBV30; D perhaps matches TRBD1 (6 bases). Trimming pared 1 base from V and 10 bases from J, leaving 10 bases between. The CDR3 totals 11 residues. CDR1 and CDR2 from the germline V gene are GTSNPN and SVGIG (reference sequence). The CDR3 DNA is TGTGCCTGGAGTGAGGGACATGTAGCTTTCTTT. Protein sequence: CAWSEGHVAFF.

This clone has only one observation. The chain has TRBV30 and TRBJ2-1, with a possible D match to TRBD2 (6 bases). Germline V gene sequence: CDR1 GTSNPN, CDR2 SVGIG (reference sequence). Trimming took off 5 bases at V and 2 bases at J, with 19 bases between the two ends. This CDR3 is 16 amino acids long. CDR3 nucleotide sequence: TGTGCCTGGGTGAACGTGAGGGACTCAACCTACAATGAGCAGTTCTTC. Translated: CAWVNVRDSTYNEQFF.

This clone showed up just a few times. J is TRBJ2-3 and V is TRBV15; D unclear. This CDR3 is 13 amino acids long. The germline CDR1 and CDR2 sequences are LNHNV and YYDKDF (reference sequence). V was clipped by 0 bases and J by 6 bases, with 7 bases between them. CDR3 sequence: CATSRDRADTQYF. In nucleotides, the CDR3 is TGTGCCACCAGCAGAGATAGGGCCGATACGCAGTATTTT.

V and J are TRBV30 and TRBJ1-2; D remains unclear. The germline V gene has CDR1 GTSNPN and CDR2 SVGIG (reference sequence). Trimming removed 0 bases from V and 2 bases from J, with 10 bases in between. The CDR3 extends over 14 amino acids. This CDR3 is CAWSVGTENYGYTF. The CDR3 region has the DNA TGTGCCTGGAGTGTCGGTACAGAGAACTATGGCTACACCTTC.

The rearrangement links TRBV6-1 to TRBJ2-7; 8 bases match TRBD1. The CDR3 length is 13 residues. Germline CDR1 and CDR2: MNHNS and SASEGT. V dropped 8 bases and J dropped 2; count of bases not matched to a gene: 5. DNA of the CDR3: TGTGCCAGCCGACAGGGGTTAACCTACGAGCAGTACTTC. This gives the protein CASRQGLTYEQYF.

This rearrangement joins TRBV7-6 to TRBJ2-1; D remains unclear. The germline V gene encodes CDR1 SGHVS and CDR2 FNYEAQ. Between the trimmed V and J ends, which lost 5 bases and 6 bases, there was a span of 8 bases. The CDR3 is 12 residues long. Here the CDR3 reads CASSPGGNEQFF. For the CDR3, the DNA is TGTGCCAGCAGCCCTGGTGGCAATGAGCAGTTCTTC.

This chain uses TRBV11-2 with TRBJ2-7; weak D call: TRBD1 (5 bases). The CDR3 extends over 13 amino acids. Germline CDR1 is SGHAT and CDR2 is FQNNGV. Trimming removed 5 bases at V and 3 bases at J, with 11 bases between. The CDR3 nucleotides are TGTGCCAGCAGCATCGGGCAGGGCTACGAGCAGTACTTC. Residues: CASSIGQGYEQYF.

CDR3 coding DNA: TGTGCCAGCAGCAACCAGGACGGGACCCGAACGCAGTTCTTC. Its translation is CASSNQDGTRTQFF. J is TRBJ2-1 and V is TRBV9; D tentatively reads TRBD1 or TRBD2 (5 bases each). CDR1 is SGDLS, CDR2 YYNGEE, per germline. The V end was cut by 4 bases, the J end by 12 bases, with 20 bases between. The CDR3 has 14 amino acids.